The 8 T cell receptor beta chains below were found in one sample sequenced in a study of T cells expressing NK-cell markers. From its re-call of the 5' RACE reads, TCRdb lists each CDR3 protein once, without DNA. The sample has some 140,000 distinct CDR3 sequences. Sequenced input: blood T cells: a sorted CD56 or NKG2C T cell subset, CD4+ or CD8+ T cells, or bulk PBMC T cells (not recorded which). These receptor sequences come from a woman in her fifties or sixties in good health.

This chain joins TRBV5-5 and TRBJ2-3. The CDR3 length is 12 residues. Germline CDR1 is SGHKS and CDR2 is YYEKEE (reference sequence). The CDR3 region is CASSFMADTQYF.

The chain has TRBV15 and TRBJ2-7. CDR1 and CDR2 (germline): LNHNV, YYDKDF (reference sequence). This CDR3 region has 11 residues. CDR3 loop: CATGGFYEQYF.

The CDR3 reads CASSFWDPGANVLTF. The chain has TRBV27 and TRBJ2-6; TCRdb names TRBD1, which stays unverified in the absence of DNA. This CDR3 is 15 amino acids long. CDR1 is MNHEY, CDR2 SMNVEV, per germline (reference sequence).

The chain is built from TRBV3-1 and TRBJ2-1. CDR3 size: 12 residues. Per germline, CDR1 LGHDT and CDR2 YNNKEL (reference sequence). This chain's CDR3 is CASSQGPLEQFF.

The rearrangement links TRBV18 to TRBJ2-5; the D gene TCRdb calls, TRBD1, cannot be checked with no DNA. CDR3 length equals 15 residues. Per the germline V gene, CDR1 is KGHSH and CDR2 is LQKENI. The CDR3 region is CASSMTGATQETQYF.

The chain is built from TRBV29-1 and TRBJ2-1; as DNA is missing, the TRBD1 call by TCRdb cannot be tested. The CDR3 loop spans 15 amino acids. Germline V CDR1 and CDR2: SQVTM, ANQGSEA. The CDR3 protein is CSVPDRVMSYNEQFF.

The CDR3 sequence is CASSLGGEWNIQYF. The V and J genes are TRBV13 and TRBJ2-4; absent DNA, TCRdb's TRBD1 call cannot be checked. Per the germline V gene, CDR1 is PRHDT and CDR2 is FYEKMQ (reference sequence). The CDR3 has 14 residues.

CDR3 sequence reads: CASSNRGPPGELFF. The chain combines TRBV21-1 with TRBJ2-2; TCRdb's assignment of TRBD1 cannot be checked, as there is no DNA. TRBV21-1 has pseudogene status. This CDR3 has 14 amino acids.